Detailed here is one TCR beta chain. Its specificity is not known. This specimen comes from a study of siplizumab effects on memory and regulatory T cells. Study findings and constraints: In siplizumab conditions, mappable alloreactive CD4+ clones averaged around 64% Treg-derived, against about 27% in controls. Apparently more diverse than memory cells, naive T cells also seemed major alloresponse contributors. An assignable naive or memory phenotype was lacking in roughly 75-97% of proliferating CD4+ or CD8+ clones. Unstimulated subset assignment was obtained for only a minor fraction of alloreactive clones.

V was trimmed by 0 bases and J by 2 bases, leaving 8 bases between them. Germline values: CDR1 MNHEY, CDR2 SVGAGI. The CDR3 has 14 residues. Sequencing was performed with immunoSEQ multiplex PCR; in TCRdb, only in-frame clones are kept and a portion is missing. The sample holds 50,000 to 70,000 clones, just over 95% seen once. The sequencing input was naive CD8+ T cells sorted from blood. This TCR was sampled from a human donor in good health. This chain connects TRBV6-5 to TRBJ2-7; D remains unclear. This CDR3 reads CASSYSPGPYEQYF. Here the CDR3 DNA reads TGTGCCAGCAGTTACTCTCCAGGTCCCTACGAGCAGTACTTC.